This TCR beta chain was captured by sequencing in a study of cytomegalovirus exposure and HLA in healthy donors. Findings of the study overall: Overall, approximately 150 TCR beta chains were annotated as cytomegalovirus-associated. Reportedly, fewer N-insertions than the approximately 680-donor mean appeared in an Asian-associated ancestry cluster in a later analysis.

From germline, CDR1 is MNHNY and CDR2 SVGAGI (reference sequence). The CDR3 consists of 15 residues. The V gene end was trimmed by 7 bases and the J gene end by 5 bases; junction bases not matched to a gene: 12. The study ran its PCR with 60 Vbeta and 13 Jbeta primers. The method was immunoSEQ multiplex PCR; TCRdb's version includes in-frame clones alone and lacks a portion of them. Of a few hundred thousand clones listed, over 70% are singletons. Details on this clone: What it binds is not known.

This chain uses TRBV6-6 with TRBJ1-1; TRBD1 agrees at 8 bases. The sample comprised PBMCs. The sequence derives from a woman aged 60-75 years in good health and CMV-seropositive. The CDR3 region is CASTESTGAATEAFF. The CDR3, as DNA: TGTGCCAGCACAGAGTCGACAGGGGCTGCAACTGAAGCTTTCTTT.